At least ten counts were recorded for the clone carrying this T cell receptor (beta chain). The sample comes from a study of human T cells and chemical hapten exposure. Time point here: patch test 2, 6 weeks after DPC sensitization. Treatment indicated: therapeutic diphenylcyclopropenone sensitization with weekly scalp DPC. Venepuncture was done earlier than the placement of each patch test. It was unfractionated whole blood from which total RNA was extracted. It was the library that attached unique molecular identifiers to individual cDNA molecules. TCRdb re-analysed the RACE reads in MiXCR, keeping a single row per CDR3 protein. The repertoire holds roughly 150,000 distinct CDR3 sequences, 10% to 15% seen once, with approximately 1.3% in the top ten. CDR3 length: 13 residues. V dropped 1 base and J dropped 6 bases, with 7 bases sitting between them. The germline V gene has CDR1 SGHDN and CDR2 FVKESK.

The sample here was whole blood, taken in connection with sensitization to the hapten diphenylcyclopropenone (DPC). The chain uses TRBV14 and TRBJ1-5, with D possibly matching TRBD1 (6 bases). This clonotype was obtained from a woman aged 50 to 60 with alopecia areata. Some clones in this sample may be carry-over from other donors' samples. The CDR3 bases are TGTGCCAGCAGCCAAGGGGGGGCTCAGCCCCAGCATTTT. Translation: CASSQGGAQPQHF.